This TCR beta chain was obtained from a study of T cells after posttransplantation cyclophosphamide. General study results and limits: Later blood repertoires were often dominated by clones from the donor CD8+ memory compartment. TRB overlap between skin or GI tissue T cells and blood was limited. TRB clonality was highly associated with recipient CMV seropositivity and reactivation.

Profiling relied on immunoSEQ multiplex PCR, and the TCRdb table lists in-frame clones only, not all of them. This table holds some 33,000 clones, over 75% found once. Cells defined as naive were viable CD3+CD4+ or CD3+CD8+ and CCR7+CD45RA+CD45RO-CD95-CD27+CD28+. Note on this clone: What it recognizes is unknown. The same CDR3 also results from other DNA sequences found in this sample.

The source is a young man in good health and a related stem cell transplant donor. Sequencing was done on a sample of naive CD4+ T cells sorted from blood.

CDR3 loop: CASSPRSSYEQYF. Here the CDR3 DNA reads TGTGCCAGCAGCCCGAGGAGCTCCTACGAGCAGTACTTC. J is TRBJ2-7 and V is TRBV7-2; D gene ambiguous. Trimming shortened V by 5 bases and J by 0 bases, and 8 bases separated the two germline ends. The CDR3 is made up of 13 amino acids. CDR1 is SGHTA, CDR2 FQGNSA, per germline.